This T cell receptor beta chain was identified in a study of neurological immune-mediated disorders. Study-level points and caveats: The study found the most TCR clonal expansion in HTLV-1-associated myelopathy and the least in multiple sclerosis, below healthy controls. No sharing of CDR3 amino acid sequences was observed among expanded clones across subjects, suggesting private repertoires in all groups.

The CDR3 is 14 amino acids. Germline V CDR1 and CDR2: SQVTM, ANQGSEA. Deletions cut 1 base from V and 0 bases from J, with 9 bases between. This clonotype was seen repeatedly, ten times or more. Antigen specificity is unknown. With 10-nucleotide random UMIs, 5'RACE was used to make the cDNA. Over 180 million TCR-beta sequences, together covering 15-18 subjects, were produced by every individual sequencing run that was carried out. TCRdb re-called the 5' RACE reads through MiXCR, storing one row per CDR3 protein. The sample yields tens of thousands of distinct CDR3 sequences, approximately 15% seen once.

Sequences were obtained from PBMCs. The chain links TRBV29-1 to TRBJ1-2, with D hard to call. This TCR was sampled from a man aged 70 or older in good health. DNA for the CDR3: TGCAGCGTTGAAGCTGAACGAGCTAACTATGGCTACACCTTC. It specifies CSVEAERANYGYTF.